A single sample is the source of the 11 T cell receptor beta chains below, sequenced in a study of T cell repertoires in cytomegalovirus infection. One entry per CDR3 protein, called by TCRdb with MiXCR from the reads. Of under 250,000 distinct CDR3 sequences listed, around 6.6% were seen once; the top ten hold about 6.5%. The sample taken for sequencing was PBMCs. These TCRs come from a human donor in good health (CMV status not recorded). Some clones in this sample may be carry-over from other donors' samples.

In this sample, this clonotype turned up many times. V usage is TRBV7-2 and J usage is TRBJ1-2, with D possibly TRBD1 on 6 matching bases. Germline values: CDR1 SGHTA, CDR2 FQGNSA. The V end lost 6 bases, the J end lost 7 bases, and 21 bases lay between the germline ends. The CDR3 is 15 residues long. CDR3 DNA: TGTGCCAGCAGGGAGGACGACTGGACAGAGGGTGGCTACACCTTC. Amino acids: CASREDDWTEGGYTF.

This clonotype showed up many times. The chain recombines TRBV7-8 with TRBJ2-1, with D possibly matching TRBD2 (5 bases). The length of the CDR3 is 15 residues. From germline, CDR1 is SGHVS and CDR2 FQNEAQ. The V end lost 5 bases, the J end lost 3 bases, and 14 bases lay between the germline ends. The CDR3 region is CASSQRGADYNEQFF. The CDR3 nucleotides read TGTGCCAGCAGCCAACGGGGAGCCGACTACAATGAGCAGTTCTTC.

The table lists this clonotype with many counts. The rearrangement uses TRBV5-1 and TRBJ1-5; D remains ambiguous. Germline CDR1 SGHRS, CDR2 YFSETQ. The CDR3 length is 14 residues. Trimming cost V 0 bases and J 6 bases, with 10 bases left between them. The CDR3 region has the DNA TGCGCCAGCAGCTTGGGGATAAGTGGTCAGCCCCAGCATTTT. Protein: CASSLGISGQPQHF.

At least ten counts were recorded for this clonotype. The chain joins TRBV6-2 or TRBV6-3 to TRBJ2-7; 7 bases match TRBD2. The V and J ends lost 4 bases and 2 bases, in that order; junction bases with no gene match: 8. The CDR3 sequence is 15 residues long. Germline lookup yields CDR1 MNHEY and CDR2 SVGEGT. As DNA, the CDR3 is TGTGCCAGCAGTTCCGTGATGGCGGGGGCCTACGAGCAGTACTTC. It is translated as CASSSVMAGAYEQYF.

A few counts support this clonotype. The genes are TRBV10-3 and TRBJ2-2; possible D gene TRBD2, 5 bases. V was trimmed by 2 bases and J by 4 bases, leaving 17 bases between them. Per the germline V gene, CDR1 is ENHRY and CDR2 is SYGVKD. This CDR3 contains 17 residues. CDR3 sequence reads: CAISEPSRTRGTGELFF. In DNA, the CDR3 is TGTGCCATCAGTGAGCCCTCGCGCACCCGGGGCACCGGGGAGCTGTTTTTT.

The chain is built from TRBV20-1 and TRBJ2-4; no definite D call. With 6 bases removed from V and 14 bases from J, the gap between germline ends came to 17 bases. Germline CDR1 reads DFQATT; CDR2 reads SNEGSKA (reference sequence). The CDR3 is 11 amino acids. The CDR3 sequence: CSAESPSYEYF. Here the CDR3 DNA reads TGCAGTGCCGAGTCGCCATCCTATGAGTACTTC.

This clonotype came up many times. The chain has TRBV29-1 and TRBJ2-5, with 10 bases fitting TRBD2. From germline, CDR1 is SQVTM and CDR2 ANQGSEA. The CDR3 extends over 13 amino acids. The V and J ends lost 7 bases and 3 bases, in that order; junction bases with no gene match: 5. For the CDR3, the DNA is TGCAGCGGGCGACTAGCGGGTAAAGAGACCCAGTACTTC. It codes for CSGRLAGKETQYF.

This clonotype showed up many times. The gene calls are TRBV5-1 and TRBJ1-5; possibly TRBD1 for D (6 bases). The ends were cut back, 7 bases at V and 6 bases at J, with 17 bases in the middle. Looked up from germline, CDR1 is SGHRS and CDR2 is YFSETQ. This CDR3 is 14 amino acids long. CDR3 protein: CASSPGGGPQPQHF. The DNA of the CDR3 is TGCGCCAGCTCCCCGGGCGGGGGGCCTCAGCCCCAGCATTTT.

This clonotype was seen many times. The chain has TRBV7-9 and TRBJ2-1; TRBD1 might be the D (6 bases). V was clipped by 5 bases and J by 3 bases, with 11 bases between them. Germline lookup yields CDR1 SEHNR and CDR2 FQNEAQ (reference sequence). The length of the CDR3 is 14 residues. The CDR3 spells CASSARDIYNEQFF. The CDR3, as DNA: TGTGCCAGCAGCGCCAGGGACATCTACAATGAGCAGTTCTTC.

There are many counts of this clonotype. The chain combines TRBV27 with TRBJ1-1, with D unresolved. The CDR3 sequence is 14 residues long. V was pared by 5 bases and J by 1 base, with 11 bases between. Germline loops: CDR1 MNHEY, CDR2 SMNVEV (reference sequence). The DNA of the CDR3 is TGTGCCAGCAGTCCCCTGCAGGAGAACACTGAAGCTTTCTTT. Translating gives CASSPLQENTEAFF.

This clonotype was seen at least ten times. The chain couples TRBV12-3 or TRBV12-4 to TRBJ1-6; no definite D call. Trimming took 6 bases from V and 13 from J, leaving 10 bases between them. The CDR3 length is 11 residues. CDR3 region: CASSWGGPLHF. CDR3 nucleotides: TGTGCCAGCAGCTGGGGTGGGCCCCTCCACTTT.